A selection of T cell receptor beta chains follows, all from one sample in a study of blood T cell repertoires in COVID-19. Data came from immunoSEQ multiplex PCR; TCRdb stores just in-frame clones and leaves some out. The repertoire holds around 700,000 clones, with 75% to 90% as singletons. The sequenced sample consisted of peripheral blood. These receptors were obtained from a woman younger than 30 with acute or convalescent COVID-19. Both conserved end residues are part of each CDR3. Fields, in order: D gene, V gene, J gene, CDR3 protein, CDR3 DNA. The D gene is left open where the match is weak.

>TRBD2|TRBV6-6|TRBJ2-1
CASSLAGGTYNEQFF
TGTGCCAGCAGTTTAGCGGGGGGGACCTACAATGAGCAGTTCTTC
>.|TRBV19|TRBJ1-6
CASRQPDRNSPLHF
TGTGCCAGTAGACAGCCAGACAGGAATTCACCCCTCCACTTT
>TRBD1|TRBV27|TRBJ1-4
CASSLYRDRGEKLFF
TGTGCCAGCAGTTTATACAGGGACAGGGGGGAAAAACTGTTTTTT
>TRBD2|TRBV11-3|TRBJ2-3
CASSPLTSGGAIAQYF
TGTGCCAGCAGCCCGTTGACTAGCGGGGGGGCCATTGCGCAGTATTTT
>TRBD1|TRBV24-1|TRBJ1-4
CATSDPGQGNEKLFF
TGTGCCACCAGTGATCCGGGACAGGGTAACGAAAAACTGTTTTTT
>.|TRBV10-2|TRBJ1-4
CASSESGGVNEKLFF
TGCGCCAGCAGTGAGTCGGGGGGGGTTAATGAAAAACTGTTTTTT
>TRBD1|TRBV7-3|TRBJ2-7
CASSYRDSRERGEQYF
TGTGCCAGCAGCTATAGGGACAGCCGCGAAAGGGGGGAGCAGTACTTC
>TRBD2|TRBV6-2/TRBV6-3|TRBJ2-2
CASSSWTSGRGTGELFF
TGTGCCAGCAGCTCCTGGACTAGCGGGAGGGGGACCGGGGAGCTGTTTTTT
>.|TRBV29-1|TRBJ1-5
CSVGGASNQPQHF
TGCAGCGTAGGGGGGGCTAGCAATCAGCCCCAGCATTTT
>TRBD2|TRBV18|TRBJ2-7
CASSPGRTSGRAYEQYF
TGTGCCAGCTCACCAGGGCGCACTAGCGGGAGGGCCTACGAGCAGTACTTC
>TRBD2|TRBV25-1|TRBJ2-4
CASRSGGDIQYF
TGTGCCAGCAGGTCCGGGGGGGACATTCAGTACTTC
>.|TRBV5-1|TRBJ1-2
CASSLAGVVGAIPNYGYTF
TGCGCCAGCAGCTTGGCCGGAGTTGTCGGTGCCATCCCTAACTATGGCTACACCTTC
>.|TRBV6-4|TRBJ2-2
CASSRSTGELFF
TGTGCCAGCAGCAGAAGCACCGGGGAGCTGTTTTTT
>.|TRBV3-1/TRBV3-2|TRBJ1-2
CASSQGGQFQNYGYTF
TGTGCCAGCAGCCAAGGTGGGCAATTCCAAAACTATGGCTACACCTTC
>.|TRBV30|TRBJ1-2
CAWSRTSYGYTF
TGTGCCTGGAGTCGGACAAGCTATGGCTACACCTTC
>TRBD2|TRBV6-4|TRBJ2-1
CASSDSAGGNEQFF
TGTGCCAGCAGTGACTCGGCGGGGGGCAATGAGCAGTTCTTC
>.|TRBV9|TRBJ1-1
CASSVLRDTHTEAFF
TGTGCCAGCAGCGTCTTACGGGACACCCACACTGAAGCTTTCTTT